This T cell receptor (beta chain) was observed in a study of technical replicates of blood from several donors. The table came from immunoSEQ multiplex PCR; TCRdb's copy has only in-frame clones and leaves some out. This table holds around 81,000 clones, approximately 94% found once. The specimen sequenced was T cells isolated from PBMCs. The source is a human donor in good health.

The CDR3: CASSVGPVGGYEEKLFF. CDR3 DNA sequence: TGTGCCAGCAGCGTAGGACCCGTCGGGGGTTATGAAGAAAAACTGTTTTTT. V usage is TRBV9 and J usage is TRBJ1-4; perhaps TRBD1 as D (5 bases). Germline V lookup: CDR1 SGDLS, CDR2 YYNGEE. The CDR3 has 17 residues. V lost 0 bases and J 8 bases, leaving 20 bases between the germline ends.